The 22 T cell receptor beta chains given below trace back to one sample, sequenced in a study of blood T cell repertoires in COVID-19. The assay was immunoSEQ multiplex PCR, and TCRdb's table has in-frame clones only and misses some. Of hundreds of thousands of clones listed, 89% were seen once; the top ten hold approximately 12%. Sequencing input: peripheral blood. The receptors were sampled from a woman aged 55-69 years with acute or convalescent COVID-19.

V is TRBV5-4 and J is TRBJ2-3, with 8 bases matching TRBD1. The V gene end was trimmed by 4 bases and the J gene end by 7 bases; junction bases not matched to a gene: 8. Germline CDR1 and CDR2: SGHNT and YYREEE (reference sequence). The CDR3 extends over 14 amino acids. CDR3 residues: CASSTGTGRYTQYF. The CDR3 DNA reads TGTGCCAGCAGCACCGGGACAGGAAGATATACGCAGTATTTT.

The chain links TRBV18 to TRBJ1-2; TRBD1 matches 9 bases. V dropped 3 bases and J dropped 4; count of bases not matched to a gene: 3. Germline V gene sequence: CDR1 KGHSH, CDR2 LQKENI. The CDR3 is 14 amino acids. CDR3 sequence (DNA): TGTGCCAGCTCACCTTTGACAGGGGGCTATGGCTACACCTTC. This sequence encodes CASSPLTGGYGYTF.

The genes are TRBV5-4 and TRBJ2-7; 8 positions match TRBD2. This CDR3 has 15 amino acids. V was clipped by 4 bases and J by 4 bases; unmatched bases: 10. CDR1 SGHNT and CDR2 YYREEE come from the germline V gene (reference sequence). The chain's CDR3 is CASSTPGGEKYEQYF. The CDR3 DNA reads as TGTGCCAGCAGCACACCCGGGGGGGAAAAGTACGAGCAGTACTTC.

V gene TRBV6-5 combines with J gene TRBJ1-5; D not resolved. Trimming took 4 bases from V and 6 from J, leaving 13 bases between them. CDR1 is MNHEY and CDR2 is SVGAGI in the germline V gene. The CDR3 contains 14 residues. In nucleotides, the CDR3 is TGTGCCAGCAGTTCTCCCATCGCCGGTCAGCCCCAGCATTTT. Residues: CASSSPIAGQPQHF.

The V gene is TRBV6-6, the J gene TRBJ2-5; 10 bases align to TRBD2. The CDR3 consists of 14 residues. CDR1 is MNHNY, CDR2 SVGAGI, per germline (reference sequence). V was pared by 5 bases and J by 4 bases, with 4 bases of the junction left unmatched. CDR3 sequence (DNA): TGTGCCAGCAGTCAAAGACTAGCGGGAGAGACCCAGTACTTC. Its translation: CASSQRLAGETQYF.

The chain couples TRBV5-8 to TRBJ2-3, with 15 positions matching TRBD2. The CDR3 extends over 18 amino acids. Germline CDR1 reads SGHTS; CDR2 reads YDEGEE. V dropped 0 bases and J dropped 4; count of bases not matched to a gene: 6. CDR3 sequence reads: CASSLGTSGRAGADTQYF. CDR3 nucleotide sequence: TGTGCCAGCAGCTTGGGGACTAGCGGGAGGGCCGGGGCAGATACGCAGTATTTT.

The rearrangement joins TRBV6-2 or TRBV6-3 to TRBJ1-1; no clear D. CDR3 size: 12 residues. Trimming stripped 6 bases from V and 2 bases from J, with 7 bases between. Per the germline V gene, CDR1 is MNHEY and CDR2 is SVGEGT. This CDR3 is CASRYSNTEAFF. In nucleotides, the CDR3 is TGTGCCAGCAGGTACAGCAACACTGAAGCTTTCTTT.

This chain uses TRBV18 with TRBJ1-1, with D tentatively TRBD1 (5 bases). Germline V gives CDR1 KGHSH, CDR2 LQKENI. The ends were cut back, 6 bases at V and 5 bases at J, with 16 bases in the middle. The CDR3 covers 14 residues. CDR3 coding DNA: TGTGCCAGCTCCCTCTCGGGGGAGGAGACTGAAGCTTTCTTT. It specifies CASSLSGEETEAFF.

The gene calls are TRBV28 and TRBJ1-2; a weak D match, TRBD1 (6 bases). V lost 5 bases, J lost 2 bases, and 12 bases lay in between. CDR1 and CDR2 from the germline V gene are MDHEN and SYDVKM. The CDR3 spans 14 residues. CDR3 amino acids: CASSRDQGNYGYTF. CDR3 bases: TGTGCCAGCAGTCGAGATCAGGGGAACTATGGCTACACCTTC.

V and J are TRBV10-2 and TRBJ2-7; TRBD2 matches 8 bases. Germline V gene data show CDR1 as WSHSY and CDR2 as SAAADI. The CDR3 extends over 15 amino acids. Trimming took 4 bases from V and 0 from J; bases not matched to a gene: 5. CDR3 sequence: CASSVVAGRSYEQYF. For the CDR3, the DNA is TGCGCCAGCAGTGTAGTAGCGGGACGCTCCTACGAGCAGTACTTC.

The CDR3 sequence: CSADGGTGQPQHF. CDR3 bases: TGCAGCGCTGACGGAGGGACGGGTCAGCCCCAGCATTTT. The chain has TRBV29-1 and TRBJ1-5, with a weak D call TRBD1 (5 bases). Trimming left V 7 bases short and J 6 bases short, with 16 bases between. CDR1 is SQVTM, CDR2 ANQGSEA, per germline. This CDR3 is 13 amino acids long.

This clone was seen more than once but under ten times. This sequence joins TRBV11-2 and TRBJ2-2, with TRBD1 as a possible D gene (5 bases). V was cut by 5 bases and J by 1 base, with 14 bases left in between. Germline CDR1 is SGHAT and CDR2 is FQNNGV. CDR3 length: 16 amino acids. The CDR3: CASSQTDTGNTGELFF. The CDR3 DNA is TGTGCCAGCAGCCAGACGGACACAGGGAACACCGGGGAGCTGTTTTTT.

The V gene is TRBV3-1 (or the pseudogene TRBV3-2), the J gene TRBJ2-1, with 10 bases identical to TRBD2. V lost 0 bases, J lost 10 bases, and 12 bases stayed unmatched. The CDR3 is made up of 17 amino acids. Germline loops: CDR1 LGHDT, CDR2 YNNKEL (reference sequence). The DNA for the CDR3 is TGTGCCAGCAGCCAAGATCCCCCTGTTCCGGGACTAGCGGAGCAGTTCTTC. Its protein product is CASSQDPPVPGLAEQFF.

This chain links TRBV4-1 with TRBJ1-3; possibly TRBD1 for D (5 bases). Per the germline V gene, CDR1 is MGHRA and CDR2 is YSYEKL. With 3 bases removed from V and 0 bases from J, the gap between germline ends came to 12 bases. The CDR3 is 16 residues long. In nucleotides, the CDR3 is TGCGCCAGCAGCCACGGGCCGGGGGACTCTGGAAACACCATATATTTT. As protein: CASSHGPGDSGNTIYF.

This chain connects TRBV7-6 to TRBJ1-2, with D unclear. V lost 1 base and J lost 4, with 13 bases in between. CDR1 SGHVS and CDR2 FNYEAQ come from the germline V gene. This CDR3 has 15 residues. The CDR3 region is CASSLDSGGAYGYTF. DNA of the CDR3: TGTGCCAGCAGCTTAGACTCCGGCGGCGCCTATGGCTACACCTTC.

The V call is TRBV2, the J call TRBJ2-7, with D possibly being TRBD1 (7 bases). In germline, CDR1 is SNHLY, CDR2 FYNNEI. Trimming took off 8 bases at V and 0 bases at J, with 14 bases between the two ends. The CDR3 consists of 14 residues. The CDR3: CASGGRDSSYEQYF. DNA of the CDR3: TGTGCCAGCGGGGGGCGGGACAGCTCCTACGAGCAGTACTTC.

The chain employs TRBV6-6 and TRBJ2-7; 8 nucleotides line up with TRBD1. The CDR3 covers 14 residues. Per germline, CDR1 MNHNY and CDR2 SVGAGI (reference sequence). V was clipped by 6 bases and J by 4 bases; unmatched bases: 8. CDR3 in DNA: TGTGCCAGCAGCAAGGACAGGGTGGTATACGAGCAGTACTTC. This sequence encodes CASSKDRVVYEQYF.

The V and J genes are TRBV18 and TRBJ1-6; TRBD1 aligns across 7 bases. Looked up from germline, CDR1 is KGHSH and CDR2 is LQKENI. The CDR3 has 13 residues. The trim removed 5 bases at V and 8 bases at J, leaving 3 bases unmatched. The CDR3 sequence is CASSTGQDSPLHF. In DNA form, the CDR3 reads TGTGCCAGCTCAACAGGACAGGATTCACCCCTCCACTTT.

This clone was counted a single time. The chain employs TRBV12-3 or TRBV12-4 and TRBJ2-7, with 8 bases that match TRBD1. The J segment lost 10 bases and the V segment lost 6 bases, leaving 8 bases of the junction unmatched. CDR3 length equals 12 residues. DNA of the CDR3: TGTGCCAGCAGACAGACAGGGGCCCGCCAGTACTTC. Protein product: CASRQTGARQYF.

DNA for the CDR3: TGTGCCAGCAGCCCTCAAATAGCGGGGGTTTTTGAGCAGTACTTC. It is translated as CASSPQIAGVFEQYF. The chain combines TRBV7-2 with TRBJ2-7; 9 nucleotides line up with TRBD2. The CDR3 covers 15 residues. In germline, CDR1 is SGHTA, CDR2 FQGNSA. Unmatched junction bases numbered 12, after V lost 5 bases and J lost 7 bases.

The V call is TRBV11-3, the J call TRBJ2-1, with 8 bases fitting TRBD2. The CDR3 is 13 amino acids. In germline, CDR1 is SGHNT, CDR2 YENEEA. The V and J ends lost 6 bases and 6 bases, in that order; junction bases with no gene match: 4. The CDR3 loop reads CASSSGTSNEQFF. CDR3 DNA sequence: TGTGCCAGCAGTTCCGGGACTAGCAATGAGCAGTTCTTC.

The chain recombines TRBV7-8 with TRBJ1-1; TRBD1 is a possible D gene (5 bases). The CDR3 length is 15 residues. V was shortened by 0 bases and J by 2 bases, with 10 bases between the two germline ends. Germline CDR1 reads SGHVS; CDR2 reads FQNEAQ. The CDR3 sequence: CASSLAVQGNTEAFF. Here the CDR3 DNA reads TGTGCCAGCAGCTTAGCGGTGCAGGGAAACACTGAAGCTTTCTTT. Drawing the rest from reference TRBV7-8 and TRBJ1-1, the complete variable domain is GAGVSQSPRYKVAKRGQDVALRCDPISGHVSLFWYQQALGQGPEFLTYFQNEAQLDKSGLPSDRFFAERPEGSVSTLKIQRTQQEDSAVYLCASSLAVQGNTEAFFGQGTRLTVV.